The 13 T cell receptor beta chains presented below share a single source sample, sequenced in a study of T cell repertoires in cytomegalovirus infection. TCRdb processed the reads anew with MiXCR; each CDR3 protein has one entry. The sample lists some 220,000 distinct CDR3 sequences; more than 9% were seen once. Material for sequencing was PBMCs. The receptors derive from a human donor in good health (CMV status not recorded). Some clones in this sample may be carry-over from other donors' samples.

As for this clonotype: A much larger clonotype is one base distant, so this may be a read error. The V and J genes are TRBV20-1 and TRBJ2-3, with D possibly matching TRBD2 (7 bases). The V gene's germline CDR1 is DFQATT and CDR2 SNEGSKA (reference sequence). The CDR3 is 16 residues long. The DNA for the CDR3 is TGCAGTGCTACTGCGGGGGCAGCTTCTAGCACAAATACGCAGTATTTT. Translated: CSATAGAASSTNTQYF.

In this sample, this clonotype turned up a few times. J is TRBJ1-1 and V is TRBV28; perhaps TRBD1 as D (6 bases). V was trimmed by 8 bases and J by 0 bases, leaving 16 bases between them. The CDR3 contains 15 residues. Germline V gene lookup returns CDR1 MDHEN and CDR2 SYDVKM. CDR3 amino acids: CASRRGLFMNTEAFF. DNA of the CDR3: TGTGCCAGCCGCAGGGGCCTTTTCATGAACACTGAAGCTTTCTTT.

This clonotype has ten or more counts. This chain uses TRBV6-2 or TRBV6-3 with TRBJ1-5, with 7 bases lining up with TRBD1. Germline V CDR1 and CDR2: MNHEY, SVGEGT. The ends lost 5 bases at V and 5 bases at J; junction bases unmatched: 15. This CDR3 has 17 residues. CDR3 DNA: TGTGCCAGCAGTCTACCGGGACAGATGGGAGGGCATCAGCCCCAGCATTTT. Translating gives CASSLPGQMGGHQPQHF.

This clonotype came up many times. The chain links TRBV28 to TRBJ1-5; no reliable D call. This CDR3 has 15 residues. The V gene lost 2 bases and the J gene lost 1 base, with 9 bases spanning the gap. Germline CDR1 reads MDHEN; CDR2 reads SYDVKM. The CDR3 here is CASSLTGRSNQPQHF. The CDR3 nucleotides read TGTGCCAGCAGTTTAACGGGTAGGAGCAATCAGCCCCAGCATTTT.

This clonotype was observed many times. V and J are TRBV7-3 and TRBJ2-7; 9 nucleotides align to TRBD1. CDR1 is SGHTA, CDR2 FQGTGA, per germline. Unmatched junction bases numbered 9, after V lost 5 bases and J lost 4 bases. This CDR3 is 15 amino acids long. The CDR3 loop reads CASSPTGGLPYEQYF. The CDR3 DNA follows: TGTGCCAGCAGCCCAACAGGGGGCCTACCTTACGAGCAGTACTTC.

This clonotype was picked up many times. The chain recombines TRBV7-9 with TRBJ2-5; a possible D gene is TRBD2 (5 bases). Germline V gene data show CDR1 as SEHNR and CDR2 as FQNEAQ (reference sequence). This CDR3 contains 14 residues. V was clipped by 5 bases and J by 0 bases, with 10 bases between them. CDR3 amino acids: CASSGSGNQETQYF. CDR3 sequence (DNA): TGTGCCAGCAGCGGTTCGGGGAACCAAGAGACCCAGTACTTC.

This clonotype was detected many times. This CDR3 is CASSNPANYGYTF. CDR3 DNA: TGTGCCAGTAGTAATCCCGCTAACTATGGCTACACCTTC. The chain uses TRBV19 and TRBJ1-2; no clear D. The V end was cut by 4 bases, the J end by 0 bases, with 6 bases between. The CDR3 has 13 residues. Germline CDR1 reads LNHDA; CDR2 reads SQIVND (reference sequence). Variable domain in full (rest from reference TRBV19 and TRBJ1-2): DGGITQSPKYLFRKEGQNVTLSCEQNLNHDAMYWYRQDPGQGLRLIYYSQIVNDFQKGDIAEGYSVSREKKESFPLTVTSAQKNPTAFYLCASSNPANYGYTFGSGTRLTVV.

This clonotype has just a few counts. The chain employs TRBV29-1 and TRBJ1-1; D unresolved. In germline, CDR1 is SQVTM, CDR2 ANQGSEA. The germline V and J ends were trimmed by 3 bases and 10 bases, with 9 bases remaining between them. The CDR3 spans 10 residues. The CDR3 sequence is CSVDEVSAFF. The CDR3 region has the DNA TGCAGCGTTGATGAGGTTTCAGCTTTCTTT.

The sample holds a few counts of this clonotype. The chain recombines TRBV6-2 or TRBV6-3 with TRBJ2-5, with unresolved D. The germline V gene has CDR1 MNHEY and CDR2 SVGEGT. This CDR3 has 13 amino acids. Trimming left V 6 bases short and J 1 base short, with 9 bases between. The CDR3 protein is CASRPDVQETQYF. CDR3 nucleotides: TGTGCCAGCAGACCAGACGTCCAAGAGACCCAGTACTTC.

This clonotype has only one observation. The chain uses TRBV11-2 and TRBJ2-3; D gene uncertain. V lost 3 bases and J 10 bases, leaving 8 bases between the germline ends. The germline CDR1 and CDR2 sequences are SGHAT and FQNNGV. CDR3 length: 11 residues. The DNA of the CDR3 is TGTGCCAGCAGCTTTTTAGGCTCGCAGTATTTT. It translates to CASSFLGSQYF.

The chain couples TRBV6-5 to TRBJ2-2, with 7 bases aligning to TRBD1. This CDR3 contains 13 residues. The J segment lost 7 bases and the V segment lost 6 bases, leaving 5 bases of the junction unmatched. Germline CDR1 and CDR2: MNHEY and SVGAGI. In nucleotides, the CDR3 is TGTGCCAGCAGCCTCGACAGGGTCGGGGAGCTGTTTTTT. Translated, it gives CASSLDRVGELFF.

This clonotype was seen repeatedly, ten times or more. The V call is TRBV6-1, the J call TRBJ1-2; tentative D call: TRBD1 (5 bases). V shed 7 bases and J shed 5 bases, with 20 bases lying between them. The CDR3 has 15 residues. Germline V lookup: CDR1 MNHNS, CDR2 SASEGT. DNA for the CDR3: TGTGCCAGCAATTCTGGAACAGGCTCTCGGTATGGCTACACCTTC. Residues: CASNSGTGSRYGYTF.

This clonotype was counted at least ten times. This sequence joins TRBV12-3 or TRBV12-4 and TRBJ2-7; 7 bases align to TRBD1. This CDR3 has 14 amino acids. V was clipped by 2 bases and J by 1 base; unmatched bases: 2. The CDR3 coding sequence is TGTGCCAGCAGTTTAACAGGGGAGTCCTACGAGCAGTACTTC. Protein: CASSLTGESYEQYF.